One and the same sample provided the 5 T cell receptor beta chains below, sequenced in a study of T cell responses to AZD1222 COVID-19 vaccine. Sequenced by immunoSEQ multiplex PCR; TCRdb stores in-frame clones only, minus some. The repertoire consists of more than 150,000 clones, with 92% occurring once and the leading ten covering roughly 1.9%. The sample in question was peripheral blood, obtained 28 days after the second AZD1222 dose. The receptors derive from an adult who received the AZD1222 COVID-19 vaccine.

This clone was picked up one time. V usage is TRBV6-6 and J usage is TRBJ2-1; 14 bases are a match to TRBD2. Germline CDR1 reads MNHNY; CDR2 reads SVGAGI (reference sequence). This CDR3 is built from 17 residues. V lost 5 bases and J lost 8; bases outside the gene matches: 11. CDR3 nucleotide sequence: TGTGCCAGCAGTCGCCGACTAGCGGGAGGGGATCTCGATGAGCAGTTCTTC. Translating it yields CASSRRLAGGDLDEQFF.

The chain has TRBV7-2 and TRBJ2-2; D is perhaps TRBD1 (6 bases). This CDR3 is built from 15 residues. The germline V gene encodes CDR1 SGHTA and CDR2 FQGNSA. V was trimmed by 5 bases and J by 2 bases, leaving 12 bases between them. CDR3 amino acids: CASSPDRINTGELFF. The CDR3 DNA reads as TGTGCCAGCAGCCCCGACAGGATCAACACCGGGGAGCTGTTTTTT.

The chain couples TRBV19 to TRBJ2-7, with D possibly being TRBD1 or TRBD2 (5 bases each). Germline assignment: CDR1 LNHDA and CDR2 SQIVND (reference sequence). The V gene lost 4 bases and the J gene lost 0 bases, with 10 bases spanning the gap. The CDR3 length is 14 residues. CDR3 DNA sequence: TGTGCCAGTAGTAGGGACGGCCGCTCCTACGAGCAGTACTTC. Translating it yields CASSRDGRSYEQYF.

The rearrangement links TRBV10-1 to TRBJ1-2; 9 nucleotides align to TRBD1. V gave up 6 bases and J gave up 0 bases; unmatched junction bases: 5. The length of the CDR3 is 15 residues. The germline V gene has CDR1 WNHNN and CDR2 SYGVQD (reference sequence). The CDR3 nucleotides read TGCGCCAGCAGCCCGGGACAGGGATCTAACTATGGCTACACCTTC. Its protein is CASSPGQGSNYGYTF.

The V call is TRBV5-4, the J call TRBJ1-1; D is possibly TRBD1 (6 bases). Germline CDR1 SGHNT, CDR2 YYREEE (reference sequence). The CDR3 loop spans 16 amino acids. Trimming stripped 1 base from V and 3 bases from J, with 16 bases between. For the CDR3, the DNA is TGTGCCAGCAGCTTGACCGCAGGGGCGAGGGACACTGAAGCTTTCTTT. It codes for CASSLTAGARDTEAFF.